The rows below give T cell receptor beta chains drawn from one sample of a study of glioma-infiltrating T cells. Using its own MiXCR run on the multiplex PCR reads, TCRdb lists one record per CDR3 protein. This sample has about 190,000 distinct CDR3 sequences, with more than 25% found just once. The sample consisted of glioma tissue, nonneoplastic brain tissue, or PBMCs (not recorded which). The receptor set was obtained from a human donor with low-grade glioma or glioblastoma, undergoing nonglioma brain surgery, or in good health (not recorded which). The conserved cysteine and the conserved F or W are not part of the CDR3 here. D genes are given only for firm matches.

NA	TRBV7-2	TRBJ2-7	ASSPQYGTYEQY
TRBD1	TRBV19	TRBJ1-6	ASSMDRRRSPLH
NA	TRBV29-1	TRBJ2-1	SVVAPYSQNNEQF
NA	TRBV5-4	TRBJ2-3	ASSRDIPDTQY
NA	TRBV18	TRBJ1-1	ASSPNRVGKTEAF
NA	TRBV13	TRBJ2-5	ASSLSGGWGYQETQY
NA	TRBV25-1	TRBJ2-7	ASRSTYERY
NA	TRBV25-1	TRBJ1-2	ASSERGVGGYT
NA	TRBV14	TRBJ2-2	ASSPSPPGELF
TRBD2	TRBV27	TRBJ2-6	ASANHGGASGANVLT
NA	TRBV5-4	TRBJ1-1	ASSLPGGRVNTEAF
NA	TRBV2	TRBJ1-1	ASSERTGSNTEAF
TRBD2	TRBV6-1	TRBJ2-1	ASSYFSGVLYNEQF
NA	TRBV19	TRBJ1-2	ASSILYRGSSNYGYT
NA	TRBV7-7	TRBJ2-1	ASSSLLRDEQF
TRBD2	TRBV3-1	TRBJ2-1	ASSPFGTSGAYNEQF
NA	TRBV20-1	TRBJ2-7	SAEKGSSYEQY
TRBD1	TRBV4-1	TRBJ2-1	ASSQDRGRDEQF
NA	TRBV7-2	TRBJ2-5	ASSLVTGKETQY
NA	TRBV6-2/TRBV6-3	TRBJ2-1	ASGGPGDEQF
NA	TRBV7-3	TRBJ2-3	ASSSAESTDTQY
NA	TRBV20-1	TRBJ2-7	SARDIYTGTTSSYEQY
TRBD2	TRBV12-3/TRBV12-4	TRBJ2-7	ASTGLAVGSGYEQY
NA	TRBV5-1	TRBJ1-1	ASSLQSVDTEAF
NA	TRBV6-1	TRBJ2-3	ASSDEAGSRGTQY
TRBD1	TRBV12-3/TRBV12-4	TRBJ2-7	ASRGGTGERYYEQY
NA	TRBV6-1	TRBJ2-7	ASSELHGFSYEQY
NA	TRBV19	TRBJ2-5	AGRHPGETQY
NA	TRBV19	TRBJ1-1	ASSIFGGMNTEAF
TRBD1	TRBV27	TRBJ2-1	TSSPSWGQTNYEQF
NA	TRBV29-1	TRBJ1-2	SVERGRITTGYP
TRBD1	TRBV5-6	TRBJ2-7	ATGTGVGEQY
NA	TRBV4-1	TRBJ1-5	ASSQGINQPKH
TRBD2	TRBV20-1	TRBJ2-7	SARPGLALPSYEQY
NA	TRBV4-1	TRBJ2-1	ASSQEMLGVYNEQF
NA	TRBV5-6	TRBJ2-3	ASSSEGVGDTQY
TRBD1	TRBV20-1	TRBJ1-6	SARLGAGGNSPLH
NA	TRBV7-9	TRBJ2-1	ASSLVLGNEQF
NA	TRBV15	TRBJ1-3	ATSRDLGGSGNTIY
TRBD2	TRBV10-3	TRBJ2-1	AISGGEREGSYNEQF
TRBD2	TRBV12-3/TRBV12-4	TRBJ2-3	ASSNGLAAITQY
NA	TRBV20-1	TRBJ2-7	SARDSASSSGEQY
TRBD2	TRBV11-2	TRBJ2-2	ASSLGGRDSGELF
NA	TRBV27	TRBJ2-7	ASSTKDEQY
NA	TRBV27	TRBJ2-5	ASRPGHEGETQY
TRBD1	TRBV18	TRBJ2-5	ASSFNRGQTYQETQY
TRBD2	TRBV11-1	TRBJ2-3	ASSSIAGGSTSTDTQY
NA	TRBV7-2	TRBJ1-1	ASSLALGGGIPEAF
TRBD1	TRBV5-4	TRBJ1-2	ASSAGQANT
NA	TRBV4-3	TRBJ1-2	ASSQDFLLGPYGYT
NA	TRBV6-2/TRBV6-3	TRBJ2-1	ASTRYPNEQF
NA	TRBV10-2	TRBJ2-3	ASWDSSTDTQY